This T cell receptor beta chain came from a study of blood T cell repertoires in COVID-19. About the study: PBMCs, B-cell-depleted T cells, or T cells provided the cDNA or gDNA that made up the material.

CDR1 and CDR2 from the germline V gene are SGHTA and FQGNSA. This CDR3 has 16 amino acids. Losses at the gene ends were 2 bases for V and 2 bases for J; bases not matched to a gene: 8. Original data processing: Nucleated cell counts were estimated from reference gene primer amplification. Data came from immunoSEQ multiplex PCR; TCRdb stores just in-frame clones and leaves some out. V and J calls and clone size are copied from that table; D and trimming were computed from the DNA. Of 30,000 to 40,000 clones in the sample, roughly 87% are singletons; the top ten hold around 2%. The sequence derives from a man aged 50 or older with active or convalescent COVID-19. This chain links TRBV7-2 with TRBJ1-2, with TRBD1 matching 7 bases. The sample was peripheral blood. CDR3 in amino acids: CASSLPGTAFNYGYTF. CDR3 nucleotides: TGTGCCAGCAGCTTACCCGGGACAGCGTTCAACTATGGCTACACCTTC.